These 21 T cell receptor beta chains came from one sample sequenced in a study of Ad26.COV2.S vaccination and SARS-CoV-2 variants. Measured with immunoSEQ multiplex PCR; TCRdb has only the in-frame clones, and not every one. The repertoire holds some 270,000 clones, around nine tenths seen once, with roughly 3% in the top ten. Treatment defined: around 19 received Ad26.COV2.S at low or high dose, single or two shots; roughly 5 received placebo; per-sample allocation not given. The samples date from day 63 after the first vaccine or placebo injection. The source material was peripheral blood, sampled in a trial of Ad26.COV2.S vaccine versus placebo. The receptors shown here come from a person aged 18 to 65 who received the Ad26.COV2.S COVID-19 vaccine or a placebo.

The V and J genes are TRBV7-9 and TRBJ1-4; D unclear. The length of the CDR3 is 15 residues. Germline V lookup: CDR1 SEHNR, CDR2 FQNEAQ (reference sequence). V was clipped by 4 bases and J by 5 bases, with 14 bases between them. DNA of the CDR3: TGTGCCAGCAGCTCCCTAGGGAAAGGGAATGAAAAACTGTTTTTT. It translates to CASSSLGKGNEKLFF.

The V and J genes are TRBV25-1 and TRBJ1-6, with 7 positions matching TRBD1. Germline trimming cut 6 bases from V and 8 bases from J; bases unmatched to any gene: 4. Germline V lookup: CDR1 MGHDK, CDR2 SYGVNS. The CDR3 is 13 residues long. The CDR3 nucleotides read TGTGCCAGCAGAAGAGGGACAGATTCACCCCTCCACTTT. It is translated as CASRRGTDSPLHF.

The V and J genes are TRBV19 and TRBJ1-4, with 8 bases matching TRBD1. The CDR3 is 15 amino acids. Germline assignment: CDR1 LNHDA and CDR2 SQIVND (reference sequence). The trim removed 6 bases at V and 7 bases at J, leaving 10 bases unmatched. The CDR3 nucleotides are TGTGCCAGTAGGGACCCAGGGGGCCGTGGTGAAAAACTGTTTTTT. It encodes CASRDPGGRGEKLFF.

The V and J genes are TRBV4-3 and TRBJ2-1; the match to TRBD2 covers 7 bases. The germline gives CDR1 LGHNA, CDR2 YSLEER. The CDR3 runs 14 residues. The ends lost 3 bases at V and 4 bases at J; junction bases unmatched: 3. In DNA, the CDR3 is TGCGCCAGCAGCCACGGGACTACATACAATGAGCAGTTCTTC. Protein sequence: CASSHGTTYNEQFF.

The chain employs TRBV5-1 and TRBJ2-1, with a weak D call TRBD1 (5 bases). CDR3 size: 15 residues. Per the germline V gene, CDR1 is SGHRS and CDR2 is YFSETQ. V was trimmed by 1 base and J by 5 bases, leaving 13 bases between them. The CDR3 protein is CASSLWQGYNNEQFF. CDR3 DNA: TGCGCCAGCAGCTTGTGGCAGGGCTATAACAATGAGCAGTTCTTC.

The chain joins TRBV24-1 to TRBJ1-5; D unresolved. Deletions cut 5 bases from V and 0 bases from J, with 7 bases between. The CDR3 spans 14 residues. The germline V gene has CDR1 KGHDR and CDR2 SFDVKD. CDR3 sequence (DNA): TGTGCCACCAGTGGCGATTTTAGCAATCAGCCCCAGCATTTT. This translates into CATSGDFSNQPQHF.

The V gene is TRBV19, the J gene TRBJ1-5; TRBD1 might be the D (6 bases). There are 16 residues in the CDR3. CDR1 LNHDA and CDR2 SQIVND come from the germline V gene (reference sequence). Trimming removed 3 bases at V and 3 bases at J, with 15 bases between. The CDR3 coding sequence is TGTGCCAGTAGTATTAGTGGAGGGGGTCCCAATCAGCCCCAGCATTTT. Its protein is CASSISGGGPNQPQHF. Filled out from reference TRBV19 and TRBJ1-5, the complete variable domain reads DGGITQSPKYLFRKEGQNVTLSCEQNLNHDAMYWYRQDPGQGLRLIYYSQIVNDFQKGDIAEGYSVSREKKESFPLTVTSAQKNPTAFYLCASSISGGGPNQPQHFGDGTRLSIL.

This sequence joins TRBV24-1 and TRBJ2-2; the D is unclear. The CDR3 runs to 12 residues. Trimming took 6 bases from V and 3 from J, leaving 4 bases between them. Germline V CDR1 and CDR2: KGHDR, SFDVKD. The CDR3 DNA reads as TGTGCCACCAGTAGGGACACCGGGGAGCTGTTTTTT. Amino acid sequence: CATSRDTGELFF.

The rearrangement uses TRBV5-1 and TRBJ1-6, with 7 bases that match TRBD1. V trimming: 2 bases; J trimming: 9 bases; junction bases outside the gene matches: 11. Germline CDR1 reads SGHRS; CDR2 reads YFSETQ. The length of the CDR3 is 16 residues. DNA of the CDR3: TGCGCCAGCAGCTTACAGGGGACGGATTTAGGTTCACCCCTCCACTTT. Its translation: CASSLQGTDLGSPLHF.

This rearrangement joins TRBV12-3 or TRBV12-4 to TRBJ1-2, with D perhaps TRBD1 (6 bases). The CDR3 extends over 13 amino acids. Trimming pared 3 bases from V and 2 bases from J, leaving 7 bases between. CDR3 amino acids: CASSFGQNYGYTF. DNA of the CDR3: TGTGCCAGCAGTTTCGGACAGAACTATGGCTACACCTTC.

The DNA of the CDR3 is TGCGCCAGCAGCCAACATTTGATGGTGGCCGGGGAGCTGTTTTTT. It specifies CASSQHLMVAGELFF. The chain has TRBV4-3 and TRBJ2-2; D is unresolved. This CDR3 region has 15 residues. With 2 bases removed from V and 6 bases from J, the gap between germline ends came to 13 bases. Looked up from germline, CDR1 is LGHNA and CDR2 is YSLEER.

The rearrangement joins TRBV28 to TRBJ2-1; D remains ambiguous. Trimming took off 3 bases at V and 4 bases at J, with 13 bases between the two ends. CDR3 size: 15 residues. Per the germline V gene, CDR1 is MDHEN and CDR2 is SYDVKM. Here the CDR3 reads CASSLGWGIYNEQFF. The CDR3 DNA reads TGTGCCAGCAGTTTGGGGTGGGGAATATACAATGAGCAGTTCTTC. Full variable domain (remainder filled in from reference TRBV28 and TRBJ2-1): DVKVTQSSRYLVKRTGEKVFLECVQDMDHENMFWYRQDPGLGLRLIYFSYDVKMKEKGDIPEGYSVSREKKERFSLILESASTNQTSMYLCASSLGWGIYNEQFFGPGTRLTVL.

This chain links TRBV5-5 with TRBJ1-1; D remains ambiguous. The CDR3 is made up of 13 amino acids. Trimming took off 4 bases at V and 5 bases at J, with 12 bases between the two ends. Germline CDR1 is SGHKS and CDR2 is YYEKEE (reference sequence). The CDR3 sequence is CASSAHFRTEAFF. CDR3 DNA: TGTGCCAGCAGCGCCCATTTCCGGACTGAAGCTTTCTTT.

The V call is TRBV2, the J call TRBJ1-2, with TRBD1 identical over 7 bases. The J segment lost 7 bases and the V segment lost 5 bases, leaving 19 bases of the junction unmatched. Germline values: CDR1 SNHLY, CDR2 FYNNEI. The CDR3 runs to 17 residues. CDR3 amino acids: CASSYYPPGDRRFGYTF. CDR3 bases: TGTGCCAGCAGTTACTACCCCCCGGGGGACAGAAGATTTGGCTACACCTTC.

J is TRBJ1-1 and V is TRBV3-1 (or the pseudogene TRBV3-2), with 8 bases lining up with TRBD1. This CDR3 is built from 12 residues. Germline-derived CDR1 and CDR2 are LGHDT and YNNKEL (reference sequence). J gave up 9 bases and V 4 bases, and 4 bases lay outside the gene matches. CDR3: CASSPGQGKAFF. The CDR3 DNA follows: TGTGCCAGCAGCCCTGGACAGGGAAAAGCTTTCTTT.

This clone was detected only once. The rearrangement links TRBV9 to TRBJ1-2, with 7 bases identical to TRBD1. V was pared by 4 bases and J by 5 bases, with 11 bases of the junction left unmatched. CDR3 size: 15 residues. Germline V CDR1 and CDR2: SGDLS, YYNGEE. In DNA form, the CDR3 reads TGTGCCAGCAGCTCTACGACAGGGATGAAATATGGCTACACCTTC. Its translation is CASSSTTGMKYGYTF.

V is TRBV19 and J is TRBJ2-1; a possible D gene is TRBD2 (6 bases). V lost 5 bases to trimming and J lost 7 bases, with 15 bases between them. The CDR3 is made up of 14 amino acids. The germline gives CDR1 LNHDA, CDR2 SQIVND (reference sequence). The CDR3 DNA reads as TGTGCCAGTAGTCGGGGCGGGGTGGCTAATGAGCAGTTCTTC. It specifies CASSRGGVANEQFF.

The chain uses TRBV19 and TRBJ2-7, with D hard to call. The V end was cut by 2 bases, the J end by 2 bases, with 10 bases between. The CDR3 sequence is 14 residues long. CDR1 and CDR2 (germline): LNHDA, SQIVND (reference sequence). The CDR3 sequence: CASSITGTTYEQYF. DNA for the CDR3: TGTGCCAGTAGTATAACTGGAACTACCTACGAGCAGTACTTC.

In this sample, this clone turned up many times. V is TRBV2 and J is TRBJ2-1; tentative D call: TRBD1 (6 bases). CDR1 is SNHLY and CDR2 is FYNNEI in the germline V gene. The V end lost 10 bases, the J end lost 5 bases, and 21 bases lay between the germline ends. The CDR3 covers 15 residues. This CDR3 reads CANNIQGSGDNEQFF. The CDR3 region has the DNA TGTGCCAACAACATTCAGGGGAGTGGGGACAATGAGCAGTTCTTC. Together with reference TRBV2 and TRBJ2-1, the CDR3 gives the full variable domain: EPEVTQTPSHQVTQMGQEVILRCVPISNHLYFYWYRQILGQKVEFLVSFYNNEISEKSEIFDDQFSVERPDGSNFTLKIRSTKLEDSAMYFCANNIQGSGDNEQFFGPGTRLTVL.

The genes are TRBV3-1 (or the pseudogene TRBV3-2) and TRBJ2-7, with no clear D. This CDR3 is built from 14 residues. Germline CDR1 is LGHDT and CDR2 is YNNKEL (reference sequence). Trimming cost V 1 base and J 1 base, with 8 bases left between them. CDR3 sequence: CASSQGPGSYEQYV. CDR3 coding DNA: TGTGCCAGCAGCCAAGGGCCCGGTTCCTACGAGCAGTACGTC.

V gene TRBV18 combines with J gene TRBJ2-2; 7 bases line up with TRBD2. Germline V gene sequence: CDR1 KGHSH, CDR2 LQKENI. The CDR3 extends over 16 amino acids. J was trimmed by 5 bases and V by 3 bases; bases with no gene match: 9. This chain's CDR3 is CASSPNGGSLTGELFF. Written as DNA, the CDR3 is TGTGCCAGCTCACCTAATGGCGGGAGCTTAACCGGGGAGCTGTTTTTT.